This TCR beta chain is drawn from a study of blood T cells in healthy people across ages. The use of a sample-barcoded 5' primer and a J-beta primer mix characterized a second PCR of about 7 to 12 cycles. TCRdb re-called the 5' RACE reads with MiXCR, one entry per CDR3 protein. The table records about 1.6 million distinct CDR3 sequences, 34% of them present only once. This clonotype was seen ten or more times. What it binds is unknown. Whole-study findings and limits: Estimates of total diversity, which came from one million sequenced T cells, were considered to be underestimates.

Sequenced input: blood. This TCR was recovered from a woman aged 25 to 39 in good health.

CDR3 DNA: TGCAGTGCCAAGGACAGGGCCGGTTTCGAGACCCAGTACTTC. Its translation: CSAKDRAGFETQYF. The chain combines TRBV20-1 with TRBJ2-5, with 8 positions matching TRBD1. Germline V gives CDR1 DFQATT, CDR2 SNEGSKA (reference sequence). V gave up 6 bases and J gave up 5 bases; unmatched junction bases: 11. The CDR3 has 14 residues.